The 17 T cell receptor beta chains below were found in one sample sequenced in a study of a mutant IDH1 vaccine in newly diagnosed glioma. What these receptors recognize is not known. Indicated time point: week 35, safety follow-up. What each vaccine dose contained was 300 ug of mutant IDH1 20-mer peptide, accompanied by topical imiquimod. The assay was immunoSEQ multiplex PCR, and TCRdb's table has in-frame clones only and misses some. Here the sample spans roughly 44,000 clones, 65% to 90% being singletons. This sample comprised PBMCs, obtained from a glioma patient whose treatment included an IDH1 peptide vaccine. The receptors here all came from a woman aged 40 to 50 with glioma. Some clones in this sample may be carry-over from other donors' samples.

The rearrangement uses TRBV2 and TRBJ1-1, with TRBD1 identical over 9 bases. J was trimmed by 6 bases and V by 6 bases; bases with no gene match: 5. This CDR3 has 13 residues. Germline CDR1 is SNHLY and CDR2 is FYNNEI. The CDR3 loop is CASRVDRGPEAFF. In DNA form, the CDR3 reads TGTGCCAGCAGGGTGGACAGGGGTCCTGAAGCTTTCTTT.

The chain combines TRBV7-6 with TRBJ2-2; 10 bases fit TRBD2. V lost 5 bases, J lost 2 bases, and 5 bases stayed unmatched. CDR3 size: 16 residues. The germline V gene encodes CDR1 SGHVS and CDR2 FNYEAQ. In DNA, the CDR3 is TGTGCCAGCAGCCACCGGACTAGCGGTAACACCGGGGAGCTGTTTTTT. It codes for CASSHRTSGNTGELFF.

This sequence joins TRBV27 and TRBJ1-2, with a weak D call TRBD1 (5 bases). The V gene lost 8 bases and the J gene lost 8 bases, with 18 bases spanning the gap. This CDR3 has 13 residues. Germline V gene lookup returns CDR1 MNHEY and CDR2 SMNVEV (reference sequence). The CDR3 loop is CASAIRDGGGYTF. CDR3 DNA sequence: TGTGCCAGCGCAATCCGGGACGGAGGCGGCTACACCTTC.

V is TRBV19 and J is TRBJ1-2; 7 bases fit TRBD1. V was pared by 7 bases and J by 2 bases, with 10 bases of the junction left unmatched. This CDR3 comprises 15 residues. CDR1 and CDR2 (germline): LNHDA, SQIVND (reference sequence). The CDR3 bases are TGTGCCAGTACTGGGACAGCCCACGGGAACTATGGCTACACCTTC. Protein: CASTGTAHGNYGYTF.

This chain joins TRBV10-2 and TRBJ1-2; 11 bases are a match to TRBD1. After removal of 8 bases from V and 3 bases from J, the junction contained 2 bases not matched to a gene. CDR1 and CDR2 (germline): WSHSY, SAAADI. The CDR3 contains 13 residues. The CDR3 is CASWDRGYYGYTF. The DNA for the CDR3 is TGCGCCAGCTGGGACAGGGGGTACTATGGCTACACCTTC.

The chain recombines TRBV10-3 with TRBJ1-1, with D tentatively TRBD1 (6 bases). The CDR3 contains 15 residues. The V gene's germline CDR1 is ENHRY and CDR2 SYGVKD. Between the trimmed V and J ends, which lost 0 bases and 0 bases, there was a span of 8 bases. The CDR3 DNA is TGTGCCATCAGTGAGTCGGACAGCATGAACACTGAAGCTTTCTTT. Residues: CAISESDSMNTEAFF.

CDR3 bases: TGTGCCAGCAGCTTATTACGGAGAGAGACCCAGTACTTC. It yields the protein CASSLLRRETQYF. The chain is built from TRBV7-6 and TRBJ2-5, with D unresolved. This CDR3 has 13 amino acids. In germline, CDR1 is SGHVS, CDR2 FNYEAQ. V was pared by 2 bases and J by 4 bases, with 8 bases between. Filled out from reference TRBV7-6 and TRBJ2-5, the complete variable domain reads GAGVSQSPRYKVTKRGQDVALRCDPISGHVSLYWYRQALGQGPEFLTYFNYEAQQDKSGLPNDRFSAERPEGSISTLTIQRTEQRDSAMYRCASSLLRRETQYFGPGTRLLVL.

This chain connects TRBV27 to TRBJ2-5, with D hard to call. The ends were cut back, 6 bases at V and 8 bases at J, with 19 bases in the middle. This CDR3 contains 14 residues. CDR1 is MNHEY, CDR2 SMNVEV, per germline (reference sequence). The CDR3, as DNA: TGTGCCAGCAGAGCTCATGGGGTTTTGAATACCCAGTACTTC. Translated: CASRAHGVLNTQYF.

The V gene is TRBV11-3, the J gene TRBJ2-5; 7 bases are a match to TRBD2. The germline V gene encodes CDR1 SGHNT and CDR2 YENEEA. V gave up 1 base and J gave up 5 bases; unmatched junction bases: 7. The CDR3 is made up of 15 amino acids. CDR3 coding DNA: TGTGCCAGCAGCTTAGGGGGCGGGAGAATGGAGACCCAGTACTTC. Translation: CASSLGGGRMETQYF.

The rearrangement joins TRBV29-1 to TRBJ1-2; no clear D. The CDR3 loop spans 13 amino acids. The germline V and J ends were trimmed by 3 bases and 5 bases, with 13 bases remaining between them. The V gene's germline CDR1 is SQVTM and CDR2 ANQGSEA. CDR3 nucleotide sequence: TGCAGCGTTGAGTCAGCCCCCGGTTATGGCTACACCTTC. This gives the protein CSVESAPGYGYTF.

V gene TRBV5-8 combines with J gene TRBJ2-7, with D possibly being TRBD1 or TRBD2 (5 bases each). The CDR3 length is 18 residues. CDR1 and CDR2 from the germline V gene are SGHTS and YDEGEE. V lost 4 bases to trimming and J lost 4 bases, with 27 bases between them. In DNA form, the CDR3 reads TGTGCCAGCAGCCCGGGACGGAACCTAAACTGGAGTCCGTACGAGCAGTACTTC. Residues: CASSPGRNLNWSPYEQYF.

This clone was observed a single time. J is TRBJ2-1 and V is TRBV10-2; TRBD1 matches 9 bases. Germline CDR1 is WSHSY and CDR2 is SAAADI. The CDR3 is 15 residues long. J was trimmed by 8 bases and V by 3 bases; bases with no gene match: 8. Here the CDR3 DNA reads TGCGCCAGCAGTGACCCCCGGGACAGGGACCATGAGCAGTTCTTC. It encodes CASSDPRDRDHEQFF.

The chain combines TRBV28 with TRBJ1-3; 7 bases are shared with TRBD1. V was clipped by 5 bases and J by 1 base; unmatched bases: 2. The V gene's germline CDR1 is MDHEN and CDR2 SYDVKM. CDR3 size: 14 residues. The CDR3 DNA follows: TGTGCCAGCAGTCAACAGGGGTCTGGAAACACCATATATTTT. The encoded protein is CASSQQGSGNTIYF.

Note on this clone: Sequence at one end of the junction differs from germline and may be a read error. The rearrangement uses TRBV28 and TRBJ1-5; 8 nucleotides match TRBD1. CDR1 and CDR2 (germline): MDHEN, SYDVKM. The CDR3 sequence is 11 residues long. CDR3 sequence: CASSSSRDRNF. In DNA, the CDR3 is TGTGCCAGCAGTTCCTCCCGGGACAGGAATTTT.

This clone was picked up a small number of times. The chain has TRBV7-2 and TRBJ2-3; D assignment may be TRBD1 or TRBD2 (5 bases each). From germline, CDR1 is SGHTA and CDR2 FQGNSA. This CDR3 comprises 14 residues. V lost 3 bases, J lost 2 bases, and 9 bases lay in between. CDR3 in amino acids: CASSLGVFTDTQYF. The CDR3, as DNA: TGTGCCAGCAGCTTGGGGGTATTCACAGATACGCAGTATTTT.

Of note for this clone: The junction departs from germline at one end; a sequencing error may be responsible. This chain joins TRBV5-5 and TRBJ2-7; D remains ambiguous. CDR1 is SGHKS and CDR2 is YYEKEE in the germline V gene (reference sequence). The CDR3 is 12 residues long. For the CDR3, the DNA is TGTGCCAGCAGCTTGGCCAGACAAGTTCTCACCTTC. It codes for CASSLARQVLTF.

This clone has just one count. The chain links TRBV9 to TRBJ2-5, with D maybe TRBD1 (5 bases). This CDR3 region has 16 residues. Trimming took off 4 bases at V and 2 bases at J, with 18 bases between the two ends. Per the germline V gene, CDR1 is SGDLS and CDR2 is YYNGEE. The CDR3 protein is CASSLTRWGAQETQYF. In DNA form, the CDR3 reads TGTGCCAGCAGCCTAACTCGATGGGGCGCACAAGAGACCCAGTACTTC.